Sequencing of this TCR beta chain was carried out in a study of T cell changes during pregnancy in multiple sclerosis. Sequenced by immunoSEQ multiplex PCR; TCRdb stores in-frame clones only, minus some. This sample has 100,000 or so clones, with over 80% found just once. This CDR3 contains 13 residues. V lost 4 bases, J lost 7 bases, and 14 bases lay in between. Germline V gene data show CDR1 as SQVTM and CDR2 as ANQGSEA. The TCR comes from a female donor with multiple sclerosis, enrolled in a pregnancy study. The sequences come from peripheral blood, collected after pregnancy. The chain combines TRBV29-1 with TRBJ2-1; weak D call: TRBD1 (6 bases). CDR3 loop: CSVAEIQGNEQFF. In DNA form, the CDR3 reads TGCAGCGTTGCCGAAATACAGGGAAATGAGCAGTTCTTC.